This TCR beta chain was recorded in a study of blood T cell repertoires in COVID-19. Germline-derived CDR1 and CDR2 are SGHAT and FQNNGV. V dropped 4 bases and J dropped 1 base, with 10 bases sitting between them. The CDR3 loop spans 14 amino acids. The method was immunoSEQ multiplex PCR; TCRdb's version includes in-frame clones alone and lacks a portion of them. The sample has 150,000 to 200,000 clones; 87% are singletons. Material for sequencing was peripheral blood. V and J are TRBV11-2 and TRBJ1-1; D perhaps matches TRBD1 (6 bases). The origin of this receptor is a woman in her forties or fifties with acute or convalescent COVID-19. The CDR3 region is CASSSGQPNTEAFF. For the CDR3, the DNA is TGTGCCAGCAGCTCCGGACAGCCGAACACTGAAGCTTTCTTT.